The rows below give T cell receptor beta chains drawn from one sample of a study of Graves' ophthalmopathy and Graves' hyperthyroidism. TCRdb re-called the multiplex PCR reads with MiXCR, one entry per CDR3 protein. Of about 400,000 distinct CDR3 sequences detected, about 17% appear once; the ten largest clones hold roughly 1.5%. The material sequenced was peripheral blood. All receptors derive from a young woman with Graves' ophthalmopathy. CDR3s include the opening cysteine and the closing phenylalanine or tryptophan. The D gene is left open where the match is weak. Clone size appears in some rows only: once, few, many, or a class for an expanded clone.

J gene	clone size	D gene	V gene	CDR3 protein	CDR3 DNA
TRBJ1-5	few	-	TRBV28	CASRPRIGGNLGNQPQHF	TGTGCCAGCAGACCCCGGATAGGCGGTAACTTGGGCAATCAGCCCCAGCATTTT
TRBJ2-7	-	-	TRBV5-5	CASVDSSREQYF	TGTGCCAGCGTAGACAGTTCTCGGGAGCAGTACTTC
TRBJ1-5	many	-	TRBV19	CASRMVFAGQPQHF	TGTGCCAGTAGAATGGTCTTCGCGGGGCAGCCCCAGCATTTT
TRBJ2-1	many	TRBD2	TRBV19	CASSMVDTGGPLNEQFF	TGTGCCAGTAGTATGGTCGATACGGGAGGGCCTCTCAATGAGCAGTTCTTC
TRBJ2-2	many	-	TRBV12-3/TRBV12-4	CASILLTRPNTGELFF	TGTGCCAGCATCCTCTTGACTAGACCGAACACCGGGGAGCTGTTTTTT
TRBJ2-7	few	TRBD1	TRBV28	CASSQDRGGYEQYF	TGTGCCAGCAGCCAAGACAGGGGCGGCTACGAGCAGTACTTC
TRBJ1-1	many	-	TRBV20-1	CSAWSGGPEAFF	TGCAGTGCATGGAGCGGAGGCCCTGAAGCTTTCTTT
TRBJ1-1	many	-	TRBV24-1	CATRQGMYTEAFF	TGTGCCACCAGGCAGGGGATGTACACTGAAGCTTTCTTT
TRBJ2-2	many	TRBD1	TRBV19	CASSRGQGLASNTGELFF	TGTGCCAGTAGTAGGGGACAGGGGTTGGCTTCGAACACCGGGGAGCTGTTTTTT
TRBJ1-5	many	TRBD1	TRBV12-3/TRBV12-4	CASSSLGQGHQPQHF	TGTGCCAGCAGTAGCCTTGGACAGGGACATCAGCCCCAGCATTTT
TRBJ1-2	-	-	TRBV28	CASSFVSDRTYGYTF	TGTGCCAGCAGTTTCGTTTCGGACCGGACCTATGGCTACACCTTC
TRBJ1-1	many	-	TRBV5-1	CASSSQPDQNTEAFF	TGCGCCAGCAGCTCCCAACCGGACCAAAACACTGAAGCTTTCTTT
TRBJ1-2	many	TRBD1	TRBV5-4	CASSSGGGQGANYGYTF	TGTGCCAGCAGCTCTGGAGGGGGACAGGGGGCGAACTATGGCTACACCTTC
TRBJ2-7	-	TRBD2	TRBV28	CASSLGSASGYEQYF	TGTGCCAGCAGTTTAGGTTCGGCTAGCGGATACGAGCAGTACTTC
TRBJ2-7	many	TRBD1	TRBV7-8	CASSLATGIYEQYF	TGTGCCAGCAGCTTAGCGACAGGGATATACGAGCAGTACTTC
TRBJ1-1	many	-	TRBV5-1	CASSLDGNPNTEAFF	TGCGCCAGCAGCTTGGACGGGAACCCGAACACTGAAGCTTTCTTT
TRBJ2-5	many	TRBD2	TRBV7-9	CASSTGLAVQETQYF	TGTGCCAGCAGCACGGGACTAGCGGTCCAAGAGACCCAGTACTTC
TRBJ2-7	few	TRBD1	TRBV19	CASSSPAGGRYEQYF	TGTGCCAGTAGCTCTCCTGCAGGGGGAAGGTACGAGCAGTACTTC
TRBJ2-2	-	TRBD2	TRBV5-4	CASRKGLAGDTGELFF	TGTGCCAGCAGAAAGGGACTAGCGGGAGATACCGGGGAGCTGTTTTTT
TRBJ1-1	-	-	TRBV19	CASSIRRLIAFF	TGTGCCAGTAGTATACGGCGGCTTATAGCTTTCTTT
TRBJ2-2	many	-	TRBV6-2/TRBV6-3	CASVNAGTGELFF	TGTGCCAGCGTTAACGCAGGGACCGGGGAGCTGTTTTTT
TRBJ2-5	-	TRBD2	TRBV6-1	CAWSVPGGRAETQYF	TGTGCCTGGAGTGTACCGGGAGGGAGGGCAGAGACCCAGTACTTC